This T cell receptor beta chain was observed in a study of OX40 agonist ivuxolimab in advanced cancers. Turning to the study itself: Those treated in dose escalation had hepatocellular carcinoma, melanoma, renal cell cancer or head and neck cancer. Earlier treatment with anti-PD-1, anti-PD-L1 or anti-CTLA-4 was permitted, and roughly 42% had received some. General study results and limits: Relatively little clonal expansion, among the lowest observed, appeared in partial responders at 0.1-3.0 mg/kg.

People who had autoimmune disease history or systemic immunosuppression were excluded. Produced via immunoSEQ multiplex PCR; TCRdb's table is partial and in-frame only. The table lists about 80,000 clones, 92% of them singletons. Germline CDR1 MRHNA, CDR2 SNTAGT. The CDR3 spans 16 residues. Trimming stripped 0 bases from V and 4 bases from J, with 14 bases between. Remarks on this clone: Its antigen is as yet unknown.

The source of this sequence is an adult with an advanced solid tumor such as melanoma, head and neck, liver or kidney cancer. The V gene is TRBV6-4, the J gene TRBJ2-3; no reliable D call. The source was CD4+ or CD8+ T cells sorted from blood, collected in a trial of the OX40 agonist ivuxolimab. Here the CDR3 DNA reads TGTGCCAGCAGTGACTCGCCGGCGTCCGGCGCAGATACGCAGTATTTT. Translating it yields CASSDSPASGADTQYF.